Following are 19 T cell receptor beta chains from one sample sequenced in a study of T and B cells in COVID-19 patients. From blood, roughly 240-550 ng of genomic DNA served as TRB template. BIOMED2 TRB-A/B primer pools were used in multiplex TRB PCR. Via MiXCR, TCRdb re-called the multiplex PCR reads, giving one row per CDR3 protein. The sample has around 3,000 distinct CDR3 sequences, around 20% seen once; the top ten hold approximately 18%. The sequencing sample was made of blood. All receptors come from a human donor with active COVID-19.

The rearrangement links TRBV11-3 to TRBJ2-7, with 13 nucleotides matching TRBD2. V dropped 4 bases and J dropped 2; count of bases not matched to a gene: 2. Germline V gene data show CDR1 as SGHNT and CDR2 as YENEEA. The CDR3 totals 15 residues. This CDR3 reads CASSYTSGGAYEQYF. The CDR3 DNA is TGTGCCAGCAGCTACACTAGCGGGGGGGCCTACGAGCAGTACTTC. The full variable domain, its missing parts supplied by reference TRBV11-3 and TRBJ2-7, is EAGVVQSPRYKIIEKKQPVAFWCNPISGHNTLYWYLQNLGQGPELLIRYENEEAVDDSQLPKDRFSAERLKGVDSTLKIQPAELGDSAVYLCASSYTSGGAYEQYFGPGTRLTVT.

The rearrangement joins TRBV7-3 to TRBJ2-3, with 8 nucleotides matching TRBD2. Trimming at V came to 5 bases and at J to 5 bases, leaving 9 bases not matched to a gene. The CDR3 length is 15 residues. Germline assignment: CDR1 SGHTA and CDR2 FQGTGA. CDR3 sequence (DNA): TGTGCCAGCAGCCCCGGACTAGCCCTGGGAGATACGCAGTATTTT. Protein sequence: CASSPGLALGDTQYF. Looking up the rest from reference TRBV7-3 and TRBJ2-3 gives the full variable domain: GAGVSQTPSNKVTEKGKYVELRCDPISGHTALYWYRQSLGQGPEFLIYFQGTGAADDSGLPNDRFFAVRPEGSVSTLKIQRTERGDSAVYLCASSPGLALGDTQYFGPGTRLTVL.

In its sample, this clonotype is medium-sized. The chain combines TRBV10-3 with TRBJ1-5; D perhaps matches TRBD1 (5 bases). This CDR3 contains 15 residues. The V end lost 10 bases, the J end lost 4 bases, and 20 bases lay between the germline ends. Germline V gene data show CDR1 as ENHRY and CDR2 as SYGVKD. CDR3 region: CATHGRGPPNQPQHF. The CDR3 region has the DNA TGTGCCACCCACGGAAGGGGCCCTCCTAATCAGCCCCAGCATTTT.

CDR3 residues: CASSSYPDSRTDTQYF. In DNA, the CDR3 is TGTGCCAGCAGTTCTTACCCGGACAGCCGCACAGATACGCAGTATTTT. The J gene is TRBJ2-3, the V gene TRBV11-3, with D perhaps matching TRBD1 (6 bases). Germline values: CDR1 SGHNT, CDR2 YENEEA. V lost 6 bases and J 1 base, leaving 17 bases between the germline ends. The CDR3 spans 16 residues.

This chain uses TRBV11-1 with TRBJ2-1; 16 nucleotides line up with TRBD2. CDR3 size: 18 residues. Germline V CDR1 and CDR2: SGHAT, FQDESV (reference sequence). Trimming took 5 bases from V and 2 from J; bases not matched to a gene: 6. This CDR3 reads CASSASGTSGRAYNEQFF. Here the CDR3 DNA reads TGTGCCAGCAGCGCCTCCGGGACTAGCGGGAGGGCCTACAATGAGCAGTTCTTC.

This clonotype was recorded once. J is TRBJ2-5 and V is TRBV15; D unresolved. V lost 6 bases to trimming and J lost 5 bases, with 13 bases between them. The length of the CDR3 is 13 residues. The germline V gene has CDR1 LNHNV and CDR2 YYDKDF (reference sequence). DNA for the CDR3: TGTGCCACCAGTCGAGTGGTTAGCGAGACCCAGTACTTC. Translation gives CATSRVVSETQYF. The full variable domain, in which reference TRBV15 and TRBJ2-5 provide the parts outside the CDR3, is DAMVIQNPRYQVTQFGKPVTLSCSQTLNHNVMYWYQQKSSQAPKLLFHYYDKDFNNEADTPDNFQSRRPNTSFCFLDIRSPGLGDTAMYLCATSRVVSETQYFGPGTRLLVL.

This clonotype is medium-sized in the sample. The V call is TRBV5-4, the J call TRBJ1-2; no definite D call. V lost 3 bases and J 0 bases, leaving 9 bases between the germline ends. Per the germline V gene, CDR1 is SGHNT and CDR2 is YYREEE (reference sequence). The CDR3 totals 14 residues. The CDR3 DNA sequence: TGTGCCAGCAGCTCGTATGGAGCTAACTATGGCTACACCTTC. This codes for CASSSYGANYGYTF.

Relative to its sample, this clonotype is medium-sized. This chain uses TRBV6-2 or TRBV6-3 with TRBJ2-3; 9 nucleotides match TRBD1. V gave up 6 bases and J gave up 0 bases; unmatched junction bases: 7. The CDR3 contains 16 residues. Germline lookup yields CDR1 MNHEY and CDR2 SVGEGT. The CDR3 bases are TGTGCCAGCAGCATCTGGACAGGGGTTAGCACAGATACGCAGTATTTT. Amino acid sequence: CASSIWTGVSTDTQYF.

The chain links TRBV11-3 to TRBJ1-4, with a tentative D call TRBD1 (6 bases). Per the germline V gene, CDR1 is SGHNT and CDR2 is YENEEA. V was trimmed by 3 bases and J by 3 bases, leaving 11 bases between them. The CDR3 has 15 amino acids. The CDR3 loop is CASSLGGAANEKLFF. As DNA, the CDR3 is TGTGCCAGCAGCTTGGGGGGGGCTGCTAATGAAAAACTGTTTTTT.

The chain has TRBV20-1 and TRBJ1-2, with 10 bases matching TRBD1. CDR1 is DFQATT, CDR2 SNEGSKA, per germline (reference sequence). V gave up 6 bases and J gave up 0 bases; unmatched junction bases: 13. The CDR3 is 17 residues long. The CDR3 DNA sequence: TGCAGTGCCCCCCCCACGGGACAGGGGCTTGCTAACTATGGCTACACCTTC. Residues: CSAPPTGQGLANYGYTF.

This clonotype is medium-sized (0.01 to 0.1%). This chain links TRBV6-5 with TRBJ1-3, with TRBD1 matching 9 bases. Germline CDR1 MNHEY, CDR2 SVGAGI. The CDR3 has 17 amino acids. V was clipped by 0 bases and J by 1 base; unmatched bases: 4. CDR3: CASSYSGQGPSGNTIYF. CDR3 sequence (DNA): TGTGCCAGCAGTTACTCGGGACAGGGACCATCTGGAAACACCATATATTTT.

CDR3 sequence reads: CASSGGHEQYF. CDR3 sequence (DNA): TGTGCCAGCAGTGGTGGCCACGAGCAGTACTTC. The chain carries TRBV12-3 or TRBV12-4 and TRBJ2-7, with no clear D. The CDR3 has 11 residues. V shed 5 bases and J shed 5 bases, with 7 bases lying between them.

The chain recombines TRBV11-3 with TRBJ2-1; a weak D match, TRBD2 (7 bases). The V gene's germline CDR1 is SGHNT and CDR2 YENEEA. This CDR3 spans 15 amino acids. Deletions cut 1 base from V and 4 bases from J, with 11 bases between. The CDR3 spells CASSLGGGTYNEQFF. The CDR3 DNA is TGTGCCAGCAGCTTAGGGGGGGGCACATACAATGAGCAGTTCTTC.

This clonotype was seen a single time. The chain is built from TRBV10-3 and TRBJ2-5; D might be TRBD2 (7 bases). The germline V gene encodes CDR1 ENHRY and CDR2 SYGVKD. With 0 bases removed from V and 4 bases from J, the gap between germline ends came to 9 bases. This CDR3 region has 14 residues. CDR3 loop: CAISESGGRETQYF. The CDR3, as DNA: TGTGCCATCAGTGAGTCGGGGGGGCGAGAGACCCAGTACTTC.

This clonotype is medium-sized (0.01 to 0.1%) by share. V gene TRBV14 combines with J gene TRBJ2-6; D possibly corresponds to TRBD1 (6 bases). The CDR3 length is 15 residues. CDR1 SGHDN and CDR2 FVKESK come from the germline V gene. V lost 2 bases, J lost 2 bases, and 7 bases lay in between. CDR3 amino acids: CASSQPGAGANVLTF. CDR3 nucleotide sequence: TGTGCCAGCAGCCAACCAGGGGCTGGGGCCAACGTCCTGACTTTC.

This clonotype is medium-sized (0.01 to 0.1%). The V call is TRBV5-4, the J call TRBJ2-5, with D perhaps assigned TRBD1 or TRBD2 (5 bases each). The CDR3 length is 15 residues. The V end was cut by 4 bases, the J end by 1 base, with 14 bases between. Germline-derived CDR1 and CDR2 are SGHNT and YYREEE (reference sequence). The CDR3 protein is CASSPMGRTQETQYF. The CDR3 coding sequence is TGTGCCAGCAGCCCCATGGGACGGACCCAAGAGACCCAGTACTTC.

By its share, this clonotype is medium-sized. The V and J genes are TRBV6-2 or TRBV6-3 and TRBJ1-2; TRBD1 matches 9 bases. Germline V gene sequence: CDR1 MNHEY, CDR2 SVGEGT. Trimming took 6 bases from V and 3 from J; bases not matched to a gene: 14. The CDR3 has 17 residues. CDR3 DNA: TGTGCCAGCAGCCTCGGACAGGGGAACAGGGAACACTATGGCTACACCTTC. Encoded protein: CASSLGQGNREHYGYTF.

The chain recombines TRBV5-1 with TRBJ1-4; D gene unclear. CDR3 length: 17 residues. V was clipped by 3 bases and J by 5 bases, with 20 bases between them. Germline V gene data show CDR1 as SGHRS and CDR2 as YFSETQ. In nucleotides, the CDR3 is TGCGCCAGCAGCTACGATGATTCTGGATACCAAAATGAAAAACTGTTTTTT. Translation gives CASSYDDSGYQNEKLFF.

This clonotype has more than one count but fewer than ten. CDR3 protein: CASSKGGLIAAFF. The DNA of the CDR3 is TGTGCCAGCAGCAAGGGGGGGCTTATTGCAGCTTTCTTT. This chain uses TRBV6-5 with TRBJ1-1; possible D gene TRBD1, 6 bases. This CDR3 is built from 13 residues. Germline CDR1 and CDR2: MNHEY and SVGAGI. Trimming removed 6 bases from V and 10 bases from J, with 18 bases in between.